Below are 4 T cell receptor beta chains sequenced from a single sample in a study of blood T cell repertoires in COVID-19. Only in-frame clones appear in the TCRdb table, and some are missing; sequencing was by immunoSEQ multiplex PCR. The sample holds more than 80,000 clones; 70% to 90% are singletons and the top ten take 2.5% to 3.5%. Material: peripheral blood. The receptors come from a woman older than 75 with COVID-19, enrolled during active disease.

The chain combines TRBV19 with TRBJ2-2; a possible D gene is TRBD1 (6 bases). The CDR3 is 14 amino acids. V was clipped by 3 bases and J by 1 base, with 6 bases between them. Germline CDR1 LNHDA, CDR2 SQIVND (reference sequence). The CDR3 bases are TGTGCCAGTAGTATCAGGGGGAACACCGGGGAGCTGTTTTTT. This encodes CASSIRGNTGELFF.

V gene TRBV28 combines with J gene TRBJ2-1; the match to TRBD1 covers 8 bases. The V segment lost 6 bases and the J segment 5 bases; nucleotides outside the gene matches: 9. This CDR3 spans 15 amino acids. The germline V gene has CDR1 MDHEN and CDR2 SYDVKM. DNA of the CDR3: TGTGCCAGCAGAAGGGCCAGGGGGCTAAACAATGAGCAGTTCTTC. Residues: CASRRARGLNNEQFF.

This chain uses TRBV5-6 with TRBJ1-2; the D gene is possibly TRBD1 (5 bases). Germline assignment: CDR1 SGHDT and CDR2 YYEEEE. V lost 0 bases to trimming and J lost 0 bases, with 15 bases between them. This CDR3 has 17 amino acids. CDR3: CASSLVGGGRANYGYTF. CDR3 nucleotides: TGTGCCAGCAGCTTGGTTGGCGGGGGTAGAGCTAACTATGGCTACACCTTC.

This chain connects TRBV9 to TRBJ2-1; 7 bases are shared with TRBD1. This CDR3 has 15 amino acids. V gave up 0 bases and J gave up 3 bases; unmatched junction bases: 3. Germline V gene lookup returns CDR1 SGDLS and CDR2 YYNGEE. The CDR3 here is CASSVGQGYYNEQFF. In DNA form, the CDR3 reads TGTGCCAGCAGCGTAGGACAGGGTTACTACAATGAGCAGTTCTTC.